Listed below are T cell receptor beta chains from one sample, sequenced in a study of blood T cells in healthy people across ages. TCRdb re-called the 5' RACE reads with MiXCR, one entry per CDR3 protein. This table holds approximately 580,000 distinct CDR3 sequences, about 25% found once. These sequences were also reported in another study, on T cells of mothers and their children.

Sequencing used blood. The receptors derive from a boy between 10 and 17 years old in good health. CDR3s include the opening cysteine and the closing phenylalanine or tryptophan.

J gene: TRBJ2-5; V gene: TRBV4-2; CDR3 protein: CASSQVLRGETQYF
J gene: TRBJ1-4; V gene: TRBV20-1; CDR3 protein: CSADDSSNEKLFF
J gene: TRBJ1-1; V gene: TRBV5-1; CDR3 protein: CASSSTAGDTEAFF
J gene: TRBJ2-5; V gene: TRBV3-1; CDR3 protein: CASSGLAGEGETQYF
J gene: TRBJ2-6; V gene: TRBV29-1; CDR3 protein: CSVEDRAGSSGANVLTF
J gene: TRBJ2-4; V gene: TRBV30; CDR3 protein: CAWRPRVTVYISF
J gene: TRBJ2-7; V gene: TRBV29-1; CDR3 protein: CSGRGSYEQYF
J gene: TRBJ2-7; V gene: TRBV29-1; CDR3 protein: CSVEGNVNEQYF
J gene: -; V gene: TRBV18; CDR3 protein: CASSPTLGETQYF
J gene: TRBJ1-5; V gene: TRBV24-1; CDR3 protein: CATSDSGTGGKVGNQPQHF
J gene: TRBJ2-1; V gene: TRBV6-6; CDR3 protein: CASSYLQGTYNEQFF
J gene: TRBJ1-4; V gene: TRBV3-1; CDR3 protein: CASSQERTGGFKKLFF
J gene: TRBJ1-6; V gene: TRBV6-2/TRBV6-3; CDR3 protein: CASSSGQGISPLHF
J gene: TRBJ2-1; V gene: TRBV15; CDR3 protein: CATSRGGRAFF
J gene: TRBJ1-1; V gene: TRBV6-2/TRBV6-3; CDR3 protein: CAGSYQGNTEAFF
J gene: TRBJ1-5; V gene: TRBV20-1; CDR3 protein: CSAPGQVASQPQHF
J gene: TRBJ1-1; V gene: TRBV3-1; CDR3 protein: CASSHRQGLDTEAFF
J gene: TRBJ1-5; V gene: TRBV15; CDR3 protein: CATSGDRGEISYSNQPQHF
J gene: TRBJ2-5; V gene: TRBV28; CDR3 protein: CASSLCTRQGASETQYF
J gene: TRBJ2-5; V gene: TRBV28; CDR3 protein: CASKAALAQYF
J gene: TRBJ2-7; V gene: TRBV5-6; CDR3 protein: CASSLNLGGGWYF
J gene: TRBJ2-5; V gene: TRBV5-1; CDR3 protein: CASSSARDSQYF
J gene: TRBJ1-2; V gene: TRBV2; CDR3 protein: CASSNTGGGYGYTF
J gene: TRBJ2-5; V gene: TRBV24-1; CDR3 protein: CATSDFKLGGKETQYF